This entry features one T cell receptor (beta chain) sequence. This entry belongs to a study of T cell repertoires in cytomegalovirus infection. TCRdb processed the reads anew with MiXCR; each CDR3 protein has one entry. The data hold 200,000 to 250,000 distinct CDR3 sequences, with approximately 24% observed a single time. The CDR3 is made up of 17 amino acids. The J segment lost 1 base and the V segment lost 6 bases, leaving 7 bases of the junction unmatched. CDR1 and CDR2 (germline): DFQATT, SNEGSKA (reference sequence). Material: CD8+ T cells from PBMCs. The V and J genes are TRBV20-1 and TRBJ2-1, with 15 bases lining up with TRBD2. This TCR derives from a human donor in good health (CMV status not recorded). Some clones in this sample may be carry-over from other donors' samples. CDR3 protein: CSAAGTSGGTSYNEQFF. The CDR3 nucleotides read TGCAGTGCCGCCGGGACTAGCGGGGGGACTTCCTACAATGAGCAGTTCTTC.